One and the same sample provided the 2 T cell receptor beta chains below, sequenced in a study of T cells in Graves' hyperthyroidism and ophthalmopathy (dated by TCRdb to the late 2010s). The library was made by multiplex PCR. These reads were obtained on an Illumina HiSeq 2000. The TCR beta CDR3 regions were amplified from the RNA transcripts. The TCR CDR3 was subjected to a first round of RT-PCR using the HTBI primer set and the Qiagen OneStep RT-PCR kit. TCRdb reprocessing: public reads trimmed at Q25 with fastp, clones called with MiXCR, in-frame beta chains kept. Under each unique CDR3 protein, matching rows form one entry showing the most common genes and DNA. Present in this sample are roughly 800,000 distinct CDR3 sequences, 35% to 45% of which were seen just once. Approximately 8.7% of the sample is held by the ten biggest clonotypes. Sequencing input: blood. The receptors stem from a man younger than 30 with Graves' hyperthyroidism.

The chain uses TRBV7-9 and TRBJ2-7; 16 positions agree with TRBD2. CDR1 SEHNR and CDR2 FQNEAQ come from the germline V gene (reference sequence). The length of the CDR3 is 17 residues. The V segment lost 3 bases and the J segment 3 bases; nucleotides outside the gene matches: 5. CDR3 amino acids: CASSFAGTSGRGYEQYF. Written as DNA, the CDR3 is TGTGCCAGCAGCTTCGCCGGGACTAGCGGGAGGGGCTACGAGCAGTACTTC.

This clonotype has ten or more counts. The chain's CDR3 is CASSMGQAYGYTF. For the CDR3, the DNA is TGTGCCAGTAGTATGGGCCAGGCCTATGGCTACACCTTC. The chain has TRBV19 and TRBJ1-2, with D unclear. V was trimmed by 3 bases and J by 4 bases, leaving 9 bases between them. The CDR3 runs 13 residues. Germline CDR1 LNHDA, CDR2 SQIVND (reference sequence).